The clone carrying this T cell receptor beta chain was detected many times. Nobody among the patients had been given any treatment before thyroid surgery. This sample was included in a study of metastatic and nonmetastatic thyroid tumors. Germline V gene sequence: CDR1 MGHRA, CDR2 YSYEKL. This CDR3 has 15 amino acids. V lost 0 bases and J lost 10, with 18 bases in between. TCRdb reanalyzed the PCR reads with MiXCR. The table includes about 92,000 clones, around 14% detected once. The chain couples TRBV4-1 to TRBJ1-1; D gene uncertain. This receptor was obtained from a female donor with papillary thyroid cancer or a benign thyroid nodule (not recorded which). Some clones in this sample may be carry-over from other donors' samples. Sequenced input: blood. Here the CDR3 DNA reads TGCGCCAGCAGCCAAGATAAGATAGGGTTCTTCGCAGCTTTCTTT. It yields the protein CASSQDKIGFFAAFF.